These 14 T cell receptor beta chains share one sample of origin, sequenced in a study of type 1 and type 2 diabetes patients. Genomic DNA was the PCR template. A primer set of 30 forward and 13 reverse primers amplified the CDR3. From the multiplex PCR reads, TCRdb called clonotypes with MiXCR, one entry per CDR3 protein. The sample holds a few hundred thousand distinct CDR3 sequences, more than 45% seen once. Sequenced sample: peripheral blood mononuclear cells (PBMCs). All receptors come from a man younger than 30 with type 2 diabetes.

This chain links TRBV15 with TRBJ2-7; 11 bases are a match to TRBD2. The V segment lost 5 bases and the J segment 2 bases; nucleotides outside the gene matches: 5. The CDR3 has 15 amino acids. Germline loops: CDR1 LNHNV, CDR2 YYDKDF (reference sequence). The CDR3 DNA is TGTGCCACCAGCGCTGGGACTAGCGGAACCTACGAGCAGTACTTC. This gives the protein CATSAGTSGTYEQYF.

This clonotype was picked up a small number of times. The rearrangement uses TRBV20-1 and TRBJ1-1; no firm D call. The CDR3 is 11 residues long. Trimming pared 7 bases from V and 1 base from J, leaving 7 bases between. Per the germline V gene, CDR1 is DFQATT and CDR2 is SNEGSKA (reference sequence). This CDR3 is CSGAPNTEAFF. As DNA, the CDR3 is TGCAGTGGGGCACCGAACACTGAAGCTTTCTTT.

In this sample, this clonotype turned up a few times. As DNA, the CDR3 is TGTGCCAGCAGCCTTATAGGGCGCAACTATGGCTACACCTTC. As protein: CASSLIGRNYGYTF. This sequence joins TRBV12-3 or TRBV12-4 and TRBJ1-2; D is uncertain. The CDR3 loop spans 14 amino acids. Trimming removed 6 bases at V and 2 bases at J, with 13 bases between.

This clonotype was counted only a few times. V and J are TRBV10-2 and TRBJ1-2; TRBD1 might be the D (5 bases). With 8 bases removed from V and 4 bases from J, the gap between germline ends came to 20 bases. Per germline, CDR1 WSHSY and CDR2 SAAADI. The length of the CDR3 is 15 residues. The CDR3: CASGGLTDGGYGYTF. CDR3 coding DNA: TGCGCCAGCGGCGGGCTCACGGACGGGGGCTATGGCTACACCTTC.

On this clonotype: At one end the junction does not follow the germline gene, possibly because of a read error. The chain carries TRBV30 and TRBJ1-1; 10 bases map to TRBD1. The CDR3 loop spans 15 amino acids. Germline V gives CDR1 GTSNPN, CDR2 SVGIG (reference sequence). CDR3: CSVEDRGLGSTEAFF. CDR3 DNA: TGCAGCGTTGAAGACAGGGGGCTTGGTAGCACTGAAGCTTTCTTT.

Ten or more counts support this clonotype. This chain joins TRBV15 and TRBJ2-7; 9 bases are shared with TRBD1. CDR3 length equals 17 residues. The V gene end was trimmed by 4 bases and the J gene end by 2 bases; junction bases not matched to a gene: 12. Germline lookup yields CDR1 LNHNV and CDR2 YYDKDF (reference sequence). CDR3 sequence reads: CATSTNYGTGLPYEQYF. The CDR3 DNA reads as TGTGCCACCAGCACCAACTACGGGACAGGGTTACCCTACGAGCAGTACTTC.

This clonotype appeared once. The chain's CDR3 is CASSESGLSTDTQYF. The CDR3 DNA is TGCGCCAGCAGTGAGTCGGGCCTTAGCACAGATACGCAGTATTTT. This rearrangement joins TRBV10-1 to TRBJ2-3; D gene unclear. Trimming stripped 0 bases from V and 0 bases from J, with 7 bases between. Germline loops: CDR1 WNHNN, CDR2 SYGVQD (reference sequence). The CDR3 is 15 amino acids.

This clonotype occurred many times. The chain links TRBV25-1 to TRBJ1-2, with no clear D. Germline V gene data show CDR1 as MGHDK and CDR2 as SYGVNS. The V end was cut by 6 bases, the J end by 5 bases, with 7 bases between. CDR3 length: 11 amino acids. CDR3 loop: CASRTRYGYTF. The CDR3 DNA sequence: TGTGCCAGCAGGACACGTTATGGCTACACCTTC.

This clonotype was found a few times. V and J are TRBV12-3 or TRBV12-4 and TRBJ2-5; D may correspond to TRBD1 or TRBD2 (5 bases each). CDR3 length: 15 amino acids. V lost 2 bases and J 5 bases, leaving 15 bases between the germline ends. The CDR3 DNA sequence: TGTGCCAGCAGTTTAACTTCGGGACGTAGTGAGACCCAGTACTTC. It translates to CASSLTSGRSETQYF.

The genes are TRBV28 and TRBJ2-7, with D possibly TRBD2 on 5 matching bases. There are 13 residues in the CDR3. V was clipped by 6 bases and J by 6 bases, with 15 bases between them. Germline V gene data show CDR1 as MDHEN and CDR2 as SYDVKM. The CDR3 coding sequence is TGTGCCAGCAGGCCTACGGGGATCGGCGAGCAGTACTTC. This sequence encodes CASRPTGIGEQYF.

There are many counts of this clonotype. CDR3 DNA: TGTGCCAGCAGCTATTCCGGGACAGGGACGCCAGAGACCCAGTACTTC. It is translated as CASSYSGTGTPETQYF. J is TRBJ2-5 and V is TRBV14, with TRBD1 identical over 9 bases. Looked up from germline, CDR1 is SGHDN and CDR2 is FVKESK. CDR3 length equals 16 residues. The ends lost 5 bases at V and 4 bases at J; junction bases unmatched: 11.

V gene TRBV11-2 combines with J gene TRBJ2-2; TRBD1 matches 9 bases. The CDR3 contains 16 residues. V lost 5 bases and J lost 5; bases outside the gene matches: 9. CDR1 SGHAT and CDR2 FQNNGV come from the germline V gene. CDR3 in amino acids: CASSAIRTGETGELFF. CDR3 DNA sequence: TGTGCCAGCAGCGCCATCCGGACAGGGGAAACCGGGGAGCTGTTTTTT.

J is TRBJ2-6 and V is TRBV7-9, with 8 nucleotides matching TRBD1. CDR3 length equals 21 residues. J lost 0 bases, V lost 5 bases, and 18 bases had no gene match. The germline gives CDR1 SEHNR, CDR2 FQNEAQ (reference sequence). In DNA form, the CDR3 reads TGTGCCAGCAGCCATCCTGGCGGGCCGGACAGGGAGATCTCTGGGGCCAACGTCCTGACTTTC. It is translated as CASSHPGGPDREISGANVLTF.

This chain's CDR3 is CASWTSPNYNEQYF. The CDR3 DNA reads as TGCGCCAGCTGGACTAGCCCGAACTACAATGAGCAGTACTTC. The chain links TRBV10-2 to TRBJ2-7; 8 nucleotides agree with TRBD2. The CDR3 is 14 residues long. V was clipped by 8 bases and J by 7 bases; unmatched bases: 13. Germline V gene sequence: CDR1 WSHSY, CDR2 SAAADI.